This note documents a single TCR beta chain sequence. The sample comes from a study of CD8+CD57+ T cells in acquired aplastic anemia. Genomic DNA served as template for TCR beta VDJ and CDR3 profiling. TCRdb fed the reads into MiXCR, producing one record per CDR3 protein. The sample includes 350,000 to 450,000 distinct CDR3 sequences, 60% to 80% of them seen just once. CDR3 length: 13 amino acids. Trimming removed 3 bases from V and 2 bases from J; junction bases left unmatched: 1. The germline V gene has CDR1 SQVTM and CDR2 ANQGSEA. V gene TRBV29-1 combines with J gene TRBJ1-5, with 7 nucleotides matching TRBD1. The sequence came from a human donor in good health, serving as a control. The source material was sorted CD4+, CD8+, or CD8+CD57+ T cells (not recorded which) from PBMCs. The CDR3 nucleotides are TGCAGCGTTGACACAGGGGGCAATCAGCCCCAGCATTTT. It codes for CSVDTGGNQPQHF.